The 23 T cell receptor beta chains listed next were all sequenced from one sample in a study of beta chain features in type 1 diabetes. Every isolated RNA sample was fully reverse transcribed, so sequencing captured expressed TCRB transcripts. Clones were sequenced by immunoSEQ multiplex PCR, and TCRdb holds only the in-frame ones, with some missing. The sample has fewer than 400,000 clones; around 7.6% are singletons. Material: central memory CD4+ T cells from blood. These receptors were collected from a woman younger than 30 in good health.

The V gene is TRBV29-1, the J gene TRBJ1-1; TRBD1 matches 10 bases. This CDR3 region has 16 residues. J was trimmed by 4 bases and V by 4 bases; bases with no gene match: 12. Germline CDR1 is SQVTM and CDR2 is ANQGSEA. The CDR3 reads CSVVLPRQGAGTEAFF. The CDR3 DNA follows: TGCAGCGTTGTTTTGCCTCGACAGGGGGCAGGCACTGAAGCTTTCTTT.

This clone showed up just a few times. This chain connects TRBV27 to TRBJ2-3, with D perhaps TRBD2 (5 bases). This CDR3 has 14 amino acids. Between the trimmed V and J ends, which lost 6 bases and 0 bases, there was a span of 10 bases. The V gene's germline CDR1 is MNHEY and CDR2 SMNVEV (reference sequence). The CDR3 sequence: CASRGLASTDTQYF. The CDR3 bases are TGTGCCAGCAGAGGACTGGCTAGCACAGATACGCAGTATTTT.

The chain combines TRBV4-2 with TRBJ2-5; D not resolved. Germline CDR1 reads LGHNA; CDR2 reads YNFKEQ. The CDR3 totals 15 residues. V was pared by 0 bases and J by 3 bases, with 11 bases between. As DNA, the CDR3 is TGTGCCAGCAGCCAAGACCTATTTGGGGAAGAGACCCAGTACTTC. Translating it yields CASSQDLFGEETQYF.

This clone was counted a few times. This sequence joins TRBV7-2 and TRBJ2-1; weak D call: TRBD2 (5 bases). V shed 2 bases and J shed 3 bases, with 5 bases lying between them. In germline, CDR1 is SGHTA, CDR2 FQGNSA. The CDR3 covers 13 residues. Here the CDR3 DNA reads TGTGCCAGCAGCTTACGGGACTACAATGAGCAGTTCTTC. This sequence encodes CASSLRDYNEQFF.

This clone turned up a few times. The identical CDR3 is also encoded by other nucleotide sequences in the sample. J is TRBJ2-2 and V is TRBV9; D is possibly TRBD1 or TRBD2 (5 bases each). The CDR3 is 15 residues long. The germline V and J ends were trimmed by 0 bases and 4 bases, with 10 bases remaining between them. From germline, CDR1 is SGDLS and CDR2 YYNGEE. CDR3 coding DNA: TGTGCCAGCAGCGTAGTTCCTGGGGGCACCGGGGAGCTGTTTTTT. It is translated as CASSVVPGGTGELFF.

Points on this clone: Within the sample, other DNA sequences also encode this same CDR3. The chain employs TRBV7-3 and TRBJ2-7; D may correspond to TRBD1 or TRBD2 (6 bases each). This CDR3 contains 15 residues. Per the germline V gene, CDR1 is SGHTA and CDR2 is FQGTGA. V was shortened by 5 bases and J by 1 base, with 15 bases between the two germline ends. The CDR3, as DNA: TGTGCCAGCAGCCCCACAGGGACTGCTTCCTACGAGCAGTACTTC. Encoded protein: CASSPTGTASYEQYF.

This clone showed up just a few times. As DNA, the CDR3 is TGTGCCAGCAGTTTCGTAGCGGGAGGTTCTGTCGAGCAGTACTTC. It yields the protein CASSFVAGGSVEQYF. The chain couples TRBV28 to TRBJ2-7; 10 positions match TRBD2. J was trimmed by 6 bases and V by 3 bases; bases with no gene match: 8. CDR3 length: 15 residues. Germline V gene data show CDR1 as MDHEN and CDR2 as SYDVKM.

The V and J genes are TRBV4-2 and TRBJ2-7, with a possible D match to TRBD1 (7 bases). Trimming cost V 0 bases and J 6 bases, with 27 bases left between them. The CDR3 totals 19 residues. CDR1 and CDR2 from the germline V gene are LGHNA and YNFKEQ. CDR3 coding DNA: TGTGCCAGCAGCCAAGAAGAATGGTCGGAGGGGGCCGCGAAAGGCGAGCAGTACTTC. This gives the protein CASSQEEWSEGAAKGEQYF.

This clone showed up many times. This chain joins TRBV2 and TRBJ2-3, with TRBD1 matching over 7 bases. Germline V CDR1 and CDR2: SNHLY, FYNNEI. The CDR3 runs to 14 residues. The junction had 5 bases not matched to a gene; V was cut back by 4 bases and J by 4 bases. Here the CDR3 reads CASSGQGAPDTQYF. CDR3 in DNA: TGTGCCAGCAGTGGACAGGGCGCCCCAGATACGCAGTATTTT.

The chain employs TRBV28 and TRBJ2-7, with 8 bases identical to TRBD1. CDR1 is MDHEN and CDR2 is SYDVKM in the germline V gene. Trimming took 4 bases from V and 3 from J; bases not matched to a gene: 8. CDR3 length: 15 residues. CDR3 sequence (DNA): TGTGCCAGCAGTTCATGGACAGGGAGAGACTACGAGCAGTACTTC. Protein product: CASSSWTGRDYEQYF.

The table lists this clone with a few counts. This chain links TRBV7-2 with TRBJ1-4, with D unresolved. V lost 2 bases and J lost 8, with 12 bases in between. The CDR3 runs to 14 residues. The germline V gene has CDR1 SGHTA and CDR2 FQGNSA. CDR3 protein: CASSLHLIGEKLFF. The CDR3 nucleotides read TGTGCCAGCAGCTTACACCTAATAGGCGAAAAACTGTTTTTT. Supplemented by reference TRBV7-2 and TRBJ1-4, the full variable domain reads GAGVSQSPSNKVTEKGKDVELRCDPISGHTALYWYRQSLGQGLEFLIYFQGNSAPDKSGLPSDRFSAERTGGSVSTLTIQRTQQEDSAVYLCASSLHLIGEKLFFGSGTQLSVL.

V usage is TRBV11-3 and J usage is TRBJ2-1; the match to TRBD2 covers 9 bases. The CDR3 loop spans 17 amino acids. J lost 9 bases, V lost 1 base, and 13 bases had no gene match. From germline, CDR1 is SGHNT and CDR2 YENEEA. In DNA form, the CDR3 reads TGTGCCAGCAGCTTAGTGGCTAGCGGGATTGGGGCTAGTGAGCAGTTCTTC. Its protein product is CASSLVASGIGASEQFF.

CDR3 in amino acids: CASSDRTSGSYNEQFF. DNA of the CDR3: TGTGCCAGCAGCGATAGGACTAGCGGATCCTACAATGAGCAGTTCTTC. V and J are TRBV5-4 and TRBJ2-1, with TRBD2 matching 10 bases. V lost 4 bases, J lost 1 base, and 5 bases stayed unmatched. This CDR3 region has 16 residues. Germline values: CDR1 SGHNT, CDR2 YYREEE (reference sequence).

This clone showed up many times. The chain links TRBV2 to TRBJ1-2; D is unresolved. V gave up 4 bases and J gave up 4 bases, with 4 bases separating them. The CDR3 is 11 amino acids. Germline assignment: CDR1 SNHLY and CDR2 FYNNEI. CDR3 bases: TGTGCCAGCAGTGTTGCCTATGGCTACACCTTC. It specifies CASSVAYGYTF.

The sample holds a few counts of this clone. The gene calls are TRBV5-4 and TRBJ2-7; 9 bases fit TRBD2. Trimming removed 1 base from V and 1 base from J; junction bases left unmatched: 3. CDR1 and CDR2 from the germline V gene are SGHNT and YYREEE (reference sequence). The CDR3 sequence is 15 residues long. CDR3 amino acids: CASSLRSGGSYEQYF. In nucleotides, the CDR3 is TGTGCCAGCAGCTTGCGTAGCGGGGGTTCCTACGAGCAGTACTTC.

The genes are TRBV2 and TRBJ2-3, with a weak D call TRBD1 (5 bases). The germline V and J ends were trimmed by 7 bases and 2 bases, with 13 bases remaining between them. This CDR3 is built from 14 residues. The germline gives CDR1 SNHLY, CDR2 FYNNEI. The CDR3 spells CASKTTGHTDTQYF. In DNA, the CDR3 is TGTGCCAGCAAAACCACAGGACACACAGATACGCAGTATTTT.

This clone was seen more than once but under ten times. The CDR3 spells CASIKELTGELFF. Here the CDR3 DNA reads TGTGCCAGCATCAAGGAGCTCACCGGGGAGCTGTTTTTT. The rearrangement joins TRBV6-5 to TRBJ2-2; no clear D gene. Germline values: CDR1 MNHEY, CDR2 SVGAGI. This CDR3 has 13 residues. V was pared by 7 bases and J by 4 bases, with 10 bases between.

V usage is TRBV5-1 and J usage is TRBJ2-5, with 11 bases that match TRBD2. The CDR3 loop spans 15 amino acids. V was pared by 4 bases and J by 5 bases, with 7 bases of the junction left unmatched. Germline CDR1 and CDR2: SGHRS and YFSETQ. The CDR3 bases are TGCGCCAGCAGCAATAGCGGGAGGGTCGAGGAGACCCAGTACTTC. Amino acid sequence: CASSNSGRVEETQYF.

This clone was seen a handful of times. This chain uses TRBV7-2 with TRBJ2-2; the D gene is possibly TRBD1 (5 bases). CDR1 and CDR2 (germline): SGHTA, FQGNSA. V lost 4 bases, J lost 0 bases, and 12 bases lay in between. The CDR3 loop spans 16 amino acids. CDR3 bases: TGTGCCAGCAGCTCACAGGACGTCGCGAACACCGGGGAGCTGTTTTTT. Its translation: CASSSQDVANTGELFF. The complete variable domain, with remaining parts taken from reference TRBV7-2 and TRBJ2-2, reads GAGVSQSPSNKVTEKGKDVELRCDPISGHTALYWYRQSLGQGLEFLIYFQGNSAPDKSGLPSDRFSAERTGGSVSTLTIQRTQQEDSAVYLCASSSQDVANTGELFFGEGSRLTVL.

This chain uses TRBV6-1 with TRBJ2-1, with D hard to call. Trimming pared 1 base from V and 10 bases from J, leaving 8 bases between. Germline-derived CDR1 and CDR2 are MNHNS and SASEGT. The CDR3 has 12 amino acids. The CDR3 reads CASSEEPWEQFF. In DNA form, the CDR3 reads TGTGCCAGCAGTGAAGAGCCATGGGAGCAGTTCTTC.

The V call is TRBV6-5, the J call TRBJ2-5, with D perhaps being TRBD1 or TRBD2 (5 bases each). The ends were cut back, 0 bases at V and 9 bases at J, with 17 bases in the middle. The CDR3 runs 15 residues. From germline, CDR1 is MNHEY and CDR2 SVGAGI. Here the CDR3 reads CASSYSWTGAVAQYF. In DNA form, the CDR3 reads TGTGCCAGCAGTTACTCTTGGACCGGGGCAGTGGCCCAGTACTTC.

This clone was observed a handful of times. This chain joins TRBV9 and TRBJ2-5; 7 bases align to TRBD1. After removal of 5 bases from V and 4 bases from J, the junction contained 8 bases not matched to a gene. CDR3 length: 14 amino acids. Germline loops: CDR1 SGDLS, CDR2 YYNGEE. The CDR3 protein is CASSETGWGETQYF. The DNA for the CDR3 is TGTGCCAGCAGTGAGACAGGGTGGGGAGAGACCCAGTACTTC.

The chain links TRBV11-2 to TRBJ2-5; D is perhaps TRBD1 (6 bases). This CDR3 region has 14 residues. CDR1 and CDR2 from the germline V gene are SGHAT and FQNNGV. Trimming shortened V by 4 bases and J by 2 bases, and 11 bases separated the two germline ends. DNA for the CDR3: TGTGCCAGCAGCTCCCTGGACAGTCAAGAGACCCAGTACTTC. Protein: CASSSLDSQETQYF.